This T cell receptor beta chain was recovered during a study of shared clonotypes between healthy human individuals. Clones were read by immunoSEQ multiplex PCR, and TCRdb kept only the in-frame ones, dropping some. The table lists roughly 850,000 clones, 96% of them singletons. CDR3 length: 13 amino acids. CDR1 is MNHEY and CDR2 is SMNVEV in the germline V gene (reference sequence). With 1 base removed from V and 0 bases from J, the gap between germline ends came to 4 bases. Study-wide results and caveats: Estimated richness was generally greater in naive than memory subsets. Sample collection involved blood only; tissue repertoires are likely different.

This clone was seen a few times. Antigen specificity is unknown. The identical CDR3 is also encoded by other nucleotide sequences in the sample. Naivety among CD8 cells was defined by CD45RO negativity and positive CCR7 selection, thereby excluding terminally differentiated effector memory CD45RA+ cells. The source material was naive CD8+ T cells sorted from blood. The receptor comes from a young man in good health. The V and J genes are TRBV27 and TRBJ2-7; D not resolved. In DNA form, the CDR3 reads TGTGCCAGCAGTTTATTGGACTCCTACGAGCAGTACTTC. Its translation: CASSLLDSYEQYF.